This T cell receptor beta chain originates from a study of shared clonotypes between healthy human individuals (dated by TCRdb to 2018 to 2021). General notes on the study: A couple of women and three men aged 18 to 49 years were included in the cohort. Per donor, three plates each were used for CD4 naive and CD4 memory, two for CD8 naive, and one for CD8 memory. The study deeply sequenced blood TCR repertoires of five healthy adults to estimate repertoire size and the extent of clonotype sharing between individuals. To increase sequencing depth and limit assay-specific biases, different laboratories used diverse techniques to prepare libraries and sequence TCR repertoires. Between about 0.85 and 10 billion PBMCs per donor were obtained by leukapheresis.

The germline V gene sets CDR1 to SGHRS and CDR2 to YFSETQ. The V end gives up 0 bases and the J end 7 bases, leaving 5 bases in the junction not matched to a gene. Including cysteine and phenylalanine, the CDR3 has 16 amino acids. Only the CDR3 DNA is retained, 48 bases long and in frame from the first base. What the work shows at the level of the full study, not this receptor alone: Naive subsets generally had larger estimated clonotype richness than memory subsets did. Sampling was restricted to blood, and TCR repertoires in tissue are likely to differ from TCR repertoires in blood. Rarefaction of sorted-subset datasets indicated incomplete sequencing despite the large sequencing depth. When four donors were compared, the shared fraction of clonotypes was about 5.4% for naive CD4, more than 3% for naive CD8, 2% to 2.5% for memory CD4, and 0.3% to 0.5% for memory CD8. Because the study included a small number of donors, the genetic and exposure-history diversity represented was limited. Clonotypes shared by all four sorted-subset donors showed higher generation probabilities than non-shared clonotypes. Based on pairwise subsampling, the degree of clonotype sharing among donors was expected to be affected by sequencing depth.

Using the deep immunoSEQ assay, multiplex PCR amplified TCR CDR3 regions from genomic DNA. Extracted genomic DNA from each cell subset was distributed evenly across all wells of several immunoSEQ 96-well plates, and each plate was treated as a replicate. For sorted subsets, roughly 200 ng of genomic DNA, equivalent to about 30,000 T cell genomes, went into each replicate PCR. The purified libraries were quantified using a Qubit 3.0 fluorometer, sized with a Bioanalyzer 2100, and then quantified again using the KAPA Library Quantification kit. Every immunoSEQ 96-well plate was sequenced on a separate single-read 150-cycle Illumina NextSeq 550 flow cell. Regarding the original processing steps: Because the immunoSEQ output included only junctional sequences and no quality scores, the filtering could not be the same as the filtering used for full-length reads. To assign V/J genes and CDR3, sequences were annotated using PyIR, a Python wrapper for IgBLAST v1.9, with IMGT germline references. Reads with weak V/J assignments (E-value above 1e-6), missing CDR3, stop codons, out-of-frame junctions, or ambiguous translated residues were removed. A V3J clonotype was defined by an identical inferred V gene, J gene, and CDR3 amino acid sequence. To compute the percentage overlap between repertoires, the number of shared unique clonotypes was divided by the size of the smaller repertoire. Repertoire richness was assessed with RTK rarefaction, the Chao1 estimator, and Recon v2.1 estimates of unobserved clonotypes. Generation probabilities were computed with OLGA for all TCRbeta clonotypes obtained by the gDNA method from a few donors. In TCRdb, the immuneACCESS table is reduced to in-frame sequences with V and J assigned. These tables do not hold every clone; where another copy was compared, an unresolved V gene accounts for under half, and the others remain unexplained. V and J calls and clone size are those listed in that table; D and trimming were worked out from the DNA. The sample table holds around 1,000,000 clones, of which approximately 80% were seen once. Almost 0.9% of the sample lies in the top ten.

Healthy HIV-negative adults with no recently reported acute infections or vaccinations were included as donors. All donors were Caucasian adults living in Nashville, Tennessee, USA. CD4+ T cells were enriched by magnetic negative selection; naive cells were then positively selected on CD45RA, and the negative fraction formed the memory subset. Blood was collected by leukapheresis, and PBMCs were isolated by Ficoll-Histopaque density gradient centrifugation and then cryopreserved in liquid nitrogen vapor phase. Purity and quantity of every magnetically sorted T cell population were checked by analytical flow cytometry. From each sorted fraction, genomic DNA was isolated and quantified by UV absorbance on a Nanodrop 2000c. A note on this clone: The specificity of this receptor is unknown. No much larger clone exists at a distance of one base, and base qualities are not known.

The chain links TRBV5-1 with TRBJ2-2, with 11 middle bases fitting TRBD2. The clonotype comes from a man in his late teens or twenties in good health. Some clones in this sample may be carry-over from other donors' samples. Sequencing input: memory CD4+ T cells from PBMCs. The cell subset or site label, read with the paper, signifies: CD45RA-negative fraction. The encoded CDR3 is CASSLAELAGVGELFF. The sequenced DNA is TGCGCCAGCAGCTTGGCCGAACTAGCGGGAGTCGGGGAGCTGTTTTTT.